These T cell receptor beta chains were read from a single sample in a study of shared T cell receptors in the human thymus. TCRdb's copy holds only in-frame clones and misses some; the assay was immunoSEQ multiplex PCR. The sample carries hundreds of thousands of clones, more than 75% recorded once. The same specimen was also included in a second study, on human thymus T cells.

The sequenced sample was thymocytes. Source of these receptors: a boy younger than two with a congenital heart defect. CDR3s include the opening cysteine and the closing phenylalanine or tryptophan. D genes are given only for firm matches. Rows may omit the clone size; those that give it use once, few, many or a size class.

J gene	clone size	V gene	D gene	CDR3 DNA	CDR3 protein
TRBJ2-3	.	TRBV4-3	TRBD2	TGCGCCAGCAGCCAGGACATAGCGGGACCAAGCACAGATACGCAGTATTTT	CASSQDIAGPSTDTQYF
TRBJ1-1	.	TRBV4-3	.	TGCGCCAGCAGCCAAGATCGGAGTGAAGCTTTCTTT	CASSQDRSEAFF
TRBJ1-2	.	TRBV27	.	TGTGCCAGCAGTTTGGGACGCGGGGCTAACTATGGCTACACCTTC	CASSLGRGANYGYTF
TRBJ1-1	.	TRBV11-2	TRBD1	TGTGCCAGCAGCTTAGCTATTGGACAGGAGGAGGACACTGAAGCTTTCTTT	CASSLAIGQEEDTEAFF
TRBJ2-1	.	TRBV5-1	.	TGCGCCAGCAGCTTGGGAATAAGACAGAGAAATGAGCAGTTCTTC	CASSLGIRQRNEQFF
TRBJ2-5	.	TRBV6-5	TRBD1	TGTGCCAGCAGTTACAGCAGGGACAGGCAGACCCAGTACTTC	CASSYSRDRQTQYF
TRBJ2-2	once	TRBV29-1	TRBD1	TGCAGCGTTGCCAGGGGGCGCGCCGGGGAGCTGTTTTTT	CSVARGRAGELFF
TRBJ2-2	.	TRBV5-6	.	TGTGCCAGCAGCTTTCCGCAGGGTGCCGGGGAGCTGTTTTTT	CASSFPQGAGELFF
TRBJ2-3	.	TRBV19	.	TGTGCCAGTAGCAGTATTCTTGGGTCCGGGGGGCAGCGCACAGATACGCAGTATTTT	CASSSILGSGGQRTDTQYF
TRBJ2-5	.	TRBV7-9	.	TGTGCCAGCAGCTTCCTGAGTCCCCTTTACCAAGAGACCCAGTACTTC	CASSFLSPLYQETQYF
TRBJ1-4	.	TRBV5-1	.	TGCGCCAGCAGCTTGGACCCTTTGGGAGGTAATGAAAAACTGTTTTTT	CASSLDPLGGNEKLFF
TRBJ2-6	.	TRBV6-4	.	TGTGCCAGCACCCCGGACAGCTCTGGGGCCAACGTCCTGACTTTC	CASTPDSSGANVLTF
TRBJ2-3	once	TRBV10-1	.	TGCGCCAGCAGCCCCCAGGGGAGCGGGATTAACACAGATACGCAGTATTTT	CASSPQGSGINTDTQYF
TRBJ1-5	few	TRBV4-3	.	TGCGCCAGCAGCCAAGATCGGGGGAGGCCCAATCAGCCCCAGCATTTT	CASSQDRGRPNQPQHF
TRBJ1-1	.	TRBV11-2	TRBD1	TGTGCCAGCAGCTTACCCCTGGTCGGGACAGTGAACACTGAAGCTTTCTTT	CASSLPLVGTVNTEAFF
TRBJ1-1	.	TRBV30	.	TGTGCCTGGAGCAAATACGGGACTCCCCGGAGTGAAGCTTTCTTT	CAWSKYGTPRSEAFF
TRBJ2-7	.	TRBV27	TRBD2	TGTGCCAGCACCAATTCTGGGGGGGGGATCGACGTACCGAGGTTCCCCTACGAGCAGTACTTC	CASTNSGGGIDVPRFPYEQYF
TRBJ1-5	.	TRBV19	.	TGTGCCAGTACCGTGGAGGGTAGCAATCAGCCCCAGCATTTT	CASTVEGSNQPQHF
TRBJ2-1	.	TRBV14	TRBD2	TGTGCCAGCAGCTGTAATAGCGGGAGGGCCTACAATGAGCAGTTCTTC	CASSCNSGRAYNEQFF
TRBJ2-7	.	TRBV27	.	TGTGCCAGCAGTTCCGACGGGTCCTACGAGCAGTACTTC	CASSSDGSYEQYF
TRBJ2-7	.	TRBV29-1	.	TGCAGCGTTGTCCGGGACGAGCAGTACTTC	CSVVRDEQYF
TRBJ1-1	.	TRBV5-1	.	TGCGCCAGCAGCTCCAGGTTTGGCGAGAACACTGAAGCTTTCTTT	CASSSRFGENTEAFF
TRBJ2-7	.	TRBV5-6	.	TGTGCCAGCAGCACCTCTAAGCTACGGTTCTACGAGCAGTACTTC	CASSTSKLRFYEQYF
TRBJ1-1	.	TRBV7-6	.	TGTGCCAGCAGCTTAGGAACAGGGCAGAACACTGAAGCTTTCTTT	CASSLGTGQNTEAFF
TRBJ2-3	.	TRBV5-1	.	TGCGCCAGCAGCTTGTCTCTAGGAAACACAGATACGCAGTATTTT	CASSLSLGNTDTQYF
TRBJ2-5	.	TRBV5-4	TRBD2	TGTGCCAGCAGCCAGCGGGAGGTTAACGAGACCCAGTACTTC	CASSQREVNETQYF
TRBJ2-5	once	TRBV6-5	TRBD1	TGTGCCAGCAGTTTAACAGGGACAGCGGAGACCCAGTACTTC	CASSLTGTAETQYF
TRBJ1-2	.	TRBV28	.	TGTGCCAGCAGTTTATACCACAGCCCCTTTAACTATGGCTACACCTTC	CASSLYHSPFNYGYTF
TRBJ2-2	.	TRBV25-1	TRBD1	TGTGCCAGCAGTGACCATGCCGGGACAGGGGATTACACCGGGGAGCTGTTTTTT	CASSDHAGTGDYTGELFF
TRBJ1-5	.	TRBV6-1	TRBD1	TGTGCCAGCAGTCTGACAGGGGGCCATCAGCCCCAGCATTTT	CASSLTGGHQPQHF
TRBJ2-5	.	TRBV15	TRBD2	TGTGCCACCAGCAGAGTCGGTAGCGGGGGGCTTGATTTTCAAGAGACCCAGTACTTC	CATSRVGSGGLDFQETQYF
TRBJ2-6	.	TRBV25-1	TRBD2	TGTGCCAGCAGTGAAAGGGCTAGCGGCTTCTCTGGGGCCAACGTCCTGACTTTC	CASSERASGFSGANVLTF
TRBJ1-4	.	TRBV2	TRBD1	TGTGCCAGCCATTTAGGAGGGACAGGCCTTTTTAATGAAAAACTGTTTTTT	CASHLGGTGLFNEKLFF
TRBJ2-1	.	TRBV2	.	TGTGCCAGCAGGGAGGGGGGGGCTCTGTCCTACAATGAGCAGTTCTTC	CASREGGALSYNEQFF
TRBJ2-7	once	TRBV13	.	TGTGCCAGCAGCCCCCCAAAATCCTACGAGCAGTACTTC	CASSPPKSYEQYF
TRBJ2-3	.	TRBV28	.	TGTGCCAGCAGTTCCATCAGGGGCATGGGCACAGATACGCAGTATTTT	CASSSIRGMGTDTQYF
TRBJ1-5	.	TRBV28	.	TGTGCCAGCAGTTTAGGGCAGGGAAGGGTGGCCAATCAGCCCCAGCATTTT	CASSLGQGRVANQPQHF
TRBJ2-2	few	TRBV4-3	TRBD1	TGCGCCAGCAGCCATCCCGGGACAGGGAACACCGGGGAGCTGTTTTTT	CASSHPGTGNTGELFF
TRBJ2-2	once	TRBV9	TRBD2	TGTGCCAGCAGCGTAGTTCCCCGATTCTTGGGGGGGGGAAACACCGGGGAGCTGTTTTTT	CASSVVPRFLGGGNTGELFF
TRBJ2-1	.	TRBV5-4	TRBD2	TGTGCCAGCAGCGGCTTAGCGGGAGGCTTCTACAATGAGCAGTTCTTC	CASSGLAGGFYNEQFF
TRBJ1-5	.	TRBV28	TRBD1	TGTGCCAGCAGTTTAGGAGCCAAGGCCCCCAGCCCCAATTGGACAGGGGGGGACCAGCCCCAGCATTTT	CASSLGAKAPSPNWTGGDQPQHF
TRBJ1-3	.	TRBV11-2	TRBD1	TGTGCCAGCAGCCCCGGGGGACAGGGGAAATGGGACACCATATATTTT	CASSPGGQGKWDTIYF
TRBJ1-4	.	TRBV6-5	TRBD1	TGTGCCAGCAGTTCCGACAGGGGCCAGAATGAAAAACTGTTTTTT	CASSSDRGQNEKLFF
TRBJ1-3	.	TRBV4-1	TRBD1	TGCGCCAGCAGCGGCGGGACAGGGGCCGGCACCATATATTTT	CASSGGTGAGTIYF
TRBJ2-7	.	TRBV4-3	.	TGCGCCAGCAGCCAAGATTCGGGAAAAGAGCAGTACTTC	CASSQDSGKEQYF
TRBJ1-1	once	TRBV6-4	.	TGTGCCAGCAGTGACGACAGGAACACTGAAGCTTTCTTT	CASSDDRNTEAFF
TRBJ2-7	.	TRBV9	TRBD2	TGTGCCAGCAGCCCTTCTAGCGGGAGGGCCAGGGACGAGCAGTACTTC	CASSPSSGRARDEQYF
TRBJ2-1	.	TRBV4-2	TRBD2	TGTGCCAGCAGCTTCGGACTAGCGGGCGAGAGGTTCTCGCATGAGCAGTTCTTC	CASSFGLAGERFSHEQFF
TRBJ2-1	.	TRBV6-1	.	TGTGCCAGCAGTGAAGCGGCCCGACGGGACAATGAGCAGTTCTTC	CASSEAARRDNEQFF
TRBJ2-3	.	TRBV10-2	TRBD2	TGCGCCAGCAGTGGGGGGGCTAGCGGGAGCACAGATACGCAGTATTTT	CASSGGASGSTDTQYF
TRBJ2-7	.	TRBV9	TRBD2	TGTGCCAGCAGCCCACAGCGGGAGCGGTACGAGCAGTACTTC	CASSPQRERYEQYF
TRBJ2-7	once	TRBV7-9	.	TGTGCCGGCAGCTCCACACAGGGAACAACCTACGAGCAGTACTTC	CAGSSTQGTTYEQYF
TRBJ2-5	.	TRBV5-1	.	TGCGCCAGCAGCTTTCTAGGGGGAGTGGGAGAGACCCAGTACTTC	CASSFLGGVGETQYF
TRBJ2-7	.	TRBV11-1	TRBD2	TGTGCCAGCAGCTTAGATTGTGGGGACTACTCCTACGAGCAGTACTTC	CASSLDCGDYSYEQYF
TRBJ2-2	.	TRBV27	TRBD2	TGTGCCAGCAGTTTAGGCCTTTCCGGGACTAGCGGGGGGACGAACACCGGGGAGCTGTTTTTT	CASSLGLSGTSGGTNTGELFF